This T cell receptor (beta chain) comes out of a study of shared clonotypes between healthy human individuals. Libraries were prepared by immunoSEQ multiplex PCR; TCRdb keeps only in-frame clonotypes and omits some of them. The sample yields over a million clones, approximately 98.5% seen once. Germline V gene lookup returns CDR1 SGHAT and CDR2 FQNNGV. Trimming pared 4 bases from V and 1 base from J, leaving 11 bases between. This CDR3 region has 14 residues. About this clone: Its antigen is still unknown.

The study's findings and limits: Tissues were not sampled, only blood, and their repertoires likely differ.

The sequence was obtained from a man younger than 40 in good health. The rearrangement links TRBV11-2 to TRBJ2-7; the D gene is possibly TRBD1 (6 bases). Sequenced: naive CD4+ T cells sorted from blood. As for subset: CD45RA+ positively selected. This CDR3 reads CASSSVRGSYEQYF. The CDR3 DNA reads TGTGCCAGCAGCTCGGTCAGGGGTTCCTACGAGCAGTACTTC.